These T cell receptor beta chains were read from a single sample in a study of shared clonotypes between healthy human individuals. Libraries were prepared by immunoSEQ multiplex PCR; TCRdb keeps only in-frame clonotypes and omits some of them. The sample includes roughly 600,000 clones, roughly 98% of them seen just once. The sequenced material came from naive CD8+ T cells sorted from blood. Source of these receptors: a man younger than 45 in good health. Each CDR3 is given without its conserved first and last residue.

J gene,V gene,CDR3 protein
TRBJ2-3,TRBV10-1,ASSESSLGFKDTQY
TRBJ1-1,TRBV7-9,ASSTGTGYGTEAF
TRBJ2-5,TRBV7-9,ASSLFASGRAFETQY
TRBJ2-7,TRBV7-9,ASSLGQGALYEQY
TRBJ2-3,TRBV28,ASSFIRWETSTDTQY
TRBJ2-3,TRBV9,ASSVGASGRLTDTQY
TRBJ2-3,TRBV9,ASSVEGGLATQY
TRBJ1-5,TRBV6-1,ASMTGADARQPQH
TRBJ2-1,TRBV18,ASSTGLSSDSPGYNEQF
TRBJ1-2,TRBV7-9,ASSLSRGLGDGYT
TRBJ2-6,TRBV28,ASSLWRFRGANGANVLT
TRBJ2-6,TRBV10-3,AISLFSAGANVLT
TRBJ1-5,TRBV28,ASITSGQGSQPQH
TRBJ2-7,TRBV19,ASSIDGQSRYYEQY